This TCR beta chain was captured in a study of shared clonotypes between healthy human individuals. Across the study: Serving as donors were two women and a few men, whose ages spanned 18 to 49.

Study-level findings and limits: Non-shared clonotypes had lower generation probabilities than those shared by all four donors.

A deep-level run was used for the assay. Assay used: immunoSEQ multiplex PCR; TCRdb lists only in-frame clones, some missing. The sample holds about 1.9 million clones, just under 95% seen once. On this clone itself: The antigen is undetermined.

Positive CCR7 selection of CD45RO-negative cells yielded the naive CD8 cells, and terminally differentiated effector memory CD45RA+ cells were excluded. All donors were Caucasian adults living in Nashville, Tennessee. V was trimmed by 0 bases and J by 12 bases, leaving 18 bases between them. The CDR3 loop spans 15 amino acids. Germline CDR1 and CDR2: SGHAT and FQNNGV. Sequencing used naive CD8+ T cells from PBMCs. The receptor was derived from a man between 18 and 35 years old in good health. Some clones in this sample may be carry-over from other donors' samples. This chain connects TRBV11-2 to TRBJ2-1; D gene ambiguous. DNA for the CDR3: TGTGCCAGCAGCTTAGATCTAACGGACCGTAGGGTGCAGTTCTTC. Encoded protein: CASSLDLTDRRVQFF.